Listed below are T cell receptor beta chains from one sample, sequenced in a study of cytomegalovirus exposure and HLA in healthy donors. Repertoires were generated with immunoSEQ multiplex PCR, while TCRdb's copy carries only in-frame clones and drops some. This sample's table reports approximately 140,000 clones. The sequenced sample consisted of PBMCs. Source of these receptors: a woman in her forties or fifties in good health and CMV-seronegative. The CDR3 runs from the conserved cysteine through the conserved F or W. The order of the fields is V gene, J gene, CDR3 protein.

V: TRBV7-8
J: TRBJ2-3
CDR3: CASSPPWGGESDF

V: TRBV6-1
J: TRBJ1-2
CDR3: CASSEAQGGYGYTF

V: TRBV4-1
J: TRBJ2-7
CDR3: CASSQDRGLPSYEQYF

V: TRBV27
J: TRBJ1-5
CDR3: CASSPATGGNQPQHF

V: TRBV9
J: TRBJ1-1
CDR3: CASSVMTDLNTEAFF

V: TRBV5-1
J: TRBJ2-2
CDR3: CASSPPGQGNTGELFF

V: TRBV19
J: TRBJ2-3
CDR3: CASATSGSLDTQYF

V: TRBV11-2
J: TRBJ2-7
CDR3: CASSLGVAQRYF

V: TRBV27
J: TRBJ2-1
CDR3: CASGQVNNEQFF

V: TRBV7-2
J: TRBJ2-5
CDR3: CASSLGGTQETQYF

V: TRBV12-5
J: TRBJ1-5
CDR3: CASASTDYSNQPQHF

V: TRBV28
J: TRBJ2-7
CDR3: CASSFFVAVIPYEQYF

V: TRBV5-8
J: TRBJ1-4
CDR3: CASSLGTVNEKLFF

V: TRBV5-1
J: TRBJ2-1
CDR3: CASSPPIAGGDNEQFF

V: TRBV13
J: TRBJ1-1
CDR3: CASSHLAGNTEAFF